Following are 19 T cell receptor beta chains from one sample sequenced in a study of neurological immune-mediated disorders. TCRdb re-analysed the 5' RACE reads in MiXCR, keeping a single row per CDR3 protein. The data hold about 50,000 distinct CDR3 sequences, with around 3.3% observed a single time. Input material: PBMCs. The receptors shown here come from a woman aged 45-65 years with multiple sclerosis.

This clonotype was found many times. V gene TRBV20-1 combines with J gene TRBJ2-1, with TRBD2 matching over 12 bases. The CDR3 is 17 amino acids. Losses at the gene ends were 5 bases for V and 8 bases for J; bases not matched to a gene: 16. Germline V gene lookup returns CDR1 DFQATT and CDR2 SNEGSKA (reference sequence). CDR3 DNA sequence: TGCAGTGCTCAACCAGAGCGGCGGACTAGCGGGACCTATGAGCAGTTCTTC. Encoded protein: CSAQPERRTSGTYEQFF.

This clonotype has at least ten counts. The V call is TRBV3-1, the J call TRBJ2-6, with D tentatively TRBD1 or TRBD2 (5 bases each). The germline V and J ends were trimmed by 4 bases and 1 base, with 8 bases remaining between them. In germline, CDR1 is LGHDT, CDR2 YNNKEL (reference sequence). This CDR3 is 15 amino acids long. The CDR3 region is CASSLEGSGANVLTF. DNA for the CDR3: TGTGCCAGCAGCCTTGAGGGGTCTGGGGCCAACGTCCTGACTTTC.

This clonotype was seen many times. The rearrangement links TRBV2 to TRBJ2-1, with D possibly being TRBD2 (6 bases). There are 15 residues in the CDR3. V shed 5 bases and J shed 2 bases, with 13 bases lying between them. Germline CDR1 SNHLY, CDR2 FYNNEI. The CDR3 DNA follows: TGTGCCAGCAGTCCTGGGGGGACCGCCTACAATGAGCAGTTCTTC. It codes for CASSPGGTAYNEQFF.

In this sample, this clonotype turned up many times. The V and J genes are TRBV20-1 and TRBJ2-5; D not certain. V was pared by 1 base and J by 5 bases, with 5 bases between. CDR1 and CDR2 from the germline V gene are DFQATT and SNEGSKA (reference sequence). The CDR3 runs to 11 residues. The CDR3 spells CSARVGETQYF. The CDR3 DNA follows: TGCAGTGCTAGAGTCGGTGAGACCCAGTACTTC.

This clonotype was seen many times. The rearrangement links TRBV5-1 to TRBJ1-2; D may be TRBD1 (5 bases). Trimming left V 0 bases short and J 1 base short, with 10 bases between. The CDR3 extends over 15 amino acids. Germline lookup yields CDR1 SGHRS and CDR2 YFSETQ. The CDR3 bases are TGCGCCAGCAGCTTGGCCTTCGACAGTAACTATGGCTACACCTTC. This codes for CASSLAFDSNYGYTF. The full variable domain, rest sourced from reference TRBV5-1 and TRBJ1-2, is KAGVTQTPRYLIKTRGQQVTLSCSPISGHRSVSWYQQTPGQGLQFLFEYFSETQRNKGNFPGRFSGRQFSNSRSEMNVSTLELGDSALYLCASSLAFDSNYGYTFGSGTRLTVV.

This clonotype was found many times. Here the CDR3 reads CASSTRSWGTDTQYF. The CDR3 nucleotides are TGTGCCAGCAGCACCCGTAGCTGGGGCACAGATACGCAGTATTTT. V is TRBV7-2 and J is TRBJ2-3, with D unclear. The V gene lost 5 bases and the J gene lost 1 base, with 13 bases spanning the gap. The CDR3 runs to 15 residues. Germline V lookup: CDR1 SGHTA, CDR2 FQGNSA.

This clonotype was recorded only once. It may be a read error: a sequence one base away is much more abundant. This chain joins TRBV6-6 and TRBJ1-5; no clear D gene. The length of the CDR3 is 11 residues. The germline V gene encodes CDR1 MNHNY and CDR2 SVGAGI (reference sequence). The CDR3 DNA reads TGTGACAGCAGTGCTAATCAGCCCCAGCATTTT. Amino acids: CDSSANQPQHF.

This clonotype occurred many times. This sequence joins TRBV12-3 or TRBV12-4 and TRBJ2-7; 10 bases fit TRBD2. There are 16 residues in the CDR3. V dropped 5 bases and J dropped 6; count of bases not matched to a gene: 13. The CDR3 reads CASSPGWASGSGEQYF. CDR3 coding DNA: TGTGCCAGCAGTCCAGGGTGGGCTAGCGGGAGTGGCGAGCAGTACTTC.

This clonotype was recorded many times. The J gene is TRBJ2-3, the V gene TRBV20-1; D may be TRBD2 (6 bases). The CDR3 runs 13 residues. The germline CDR1 and CDR2 sequences are DFQATT and SNEGSKA (reference sequence). Between the trimmed V and J ends, which lost 6 bases and 6 bases, there was a span of 16 bases. The chain's CDR3 is CSAPPIAADTQYF. The CDR3 DNA reads TGCAGTGCCCCCCCGATAGCGGCTGATACGCAGTATTTT.

V gene TRBV4-1 combines with J gene TRBJ1-1; 11 bases are a match to TRBD1. The CDR3 runs 19 residues. Germline V gives CDR1 MGHRA, CDR2 YSYEKL. V dropped 3 bases and J dropped 5; count of bases not matched to a gene: 17. The CDR3: CASSQGPDRGRFKGTEAFF. The CDR3 DNA is TGCGCCAGCAGCCAGGGCCCGGACAGGGGGCGTTTTAAGGGGACTGAAGCTTTCTTT.

This clonotype was seen repeatedly, ten times or more. The CDR3 reads CASSSTDREVGYGYTF. For the CDR3, the DNA is TGTGCCAGCAGCTCCACGGACAGGGAAGTCGGCTATGGCTACACCTTC. The V gene is TRBV7-8, the J gene TRBJ1-2, with 8 bases matching TRBD1. Germline V lookup: CDR1 SGHVS, CDR2 FQNEAQ. J was trimmed by 4 bases and V by 4 bases; bases with no gene match: 11. The CDR3 is 16 amino acids.

Ten or more counts support this clonotype. This chain joins TRBV5-1 and TRBJ1-2; 9 bases fit TRBD1. V lost 6 bases and J lost 4; bases outside the gene matches: 10. This CDR3 region has 15 residues. The germline V gene encodes CDR1 SGHRS and CDR2 YFSETQ. The CDR3 bases are TGCGCCAGCAAGCCGGGACAGGGAGTAGGCTATGGCTACACCTTC. This encodes CASKPGQGVGYGYTF.

This clonotype was counted only a few times. The J gene is TRBJ1-2, the V gene TRBV10-3, with D possibly TRBD1 on 5 matching bases. Trimming took off 0 bases at V and 4 bases at J, with 9 bases between the two ends. Looked up from germline, CDR1 is ENHRY and CDR2 is SYGVKD. CDR3 size: 14 residues. CDR3 protein: CAISESGTSYGYTF. The CDR3 DNA reads TGTGCCATCAGTGAGTCAGGGACTTCCTATGGCTACACCTTC.

There are many counts of this clonotype. The rearrangement links TRBV24-1 to TRBJ2-7, with a tentative D call TRBD1 (5 bases). Germline assignment: CDR1 KGHDR and CDR2 SFDVKD. The CDR3 contains 14 residues. Trimming pared 4 bases from V and 5 bases from J, leaving 14 bases between. The CDR3: CATSDPGRGNEQYF. CDR3 DNA: TGTGCCACCAGTGACCCCGGTAGGGGCAACGAGCAGTACTTC.

This clonotype was recorded many times. This chain uses TRBV20-1 with TRBJ2-7; 12 nucleotides align to TRBD1. The CDR3 covers 12 residues. CDR1 and CDR2 from the germline V gene are DFQATT and SNEGSKA (reference sequence). The CDR3 bases are TGCAGACCCGGGACAGGGGGCTTCGAGCAGTACTTC. Its translation: CRPGTGGFEQYF.

For this clonotype: Mismatch with germline at one junction end may stem from a read error. The chain carries TRBV18 and TRBJ2-5; possible D gene TRBD2, 6 bases. From germline, CDR1 is KGHSH and CDR2 LQKENI. This CDR3 comprises 12 residues. CDR3 sequence reads: CANSPAGETQYF. CDR3 bases: TGTGCCAACTCACCTGCGGGGGAGACCCAGTACTTC.

In this sample, this clonotype turned up many times. J is TRBJ1-1 and V is TRBV12-3 or TRBV12-4, with a weak D call TRBD1 (6 bases). The CDR3 has 13 amino acids. V lost 1 base and J lost 8, with 11 bases in between. The CDR3 DNA reads as TGTGCCAGCAGTTTAGAACAGGGCCTAGAAGCTTTCTTT. This translates into CASSLEQGLEAFF.

This clonotype has a count of ten or more. The rearrangement joins TRBV7-2 to TRBJ2-3; 7 bases match TRBD2. This CDR3 has 13 amino acids. The ends lost 5 bases at V and 7 bases at J; junction bases unmatched: 6. In germline, CDR1 is SGHTA, CDR2 FQGNSA. CDR3: CASSPSGGNTQYF. CDR3 DNA sequence: TGTGCCAGCAGCCCGTCCGGGGGGAATACGCAGTATTTT.

There are many counts of this clonotype. V usage is TRBV20-1 and J usage is TRBJ2-1; 8 positions agree with TRBD2. The CDR3 contains 15 residues. Germline V gene sequence: CDR1 DFQATT, CDR2 SNEGSKA (reference sequence). The V segment lost 5 bases and the J segment 3 bases; nucleotides outside the gene matches: 9. CDR3 nucleotide sequence: TGCAGTGCTCTCCGGGGGACTAGAATCTACAATGAGCAGTTCTTC. Its translation is CSALRGTRIYNEQFF.